The entry below gives a single T cell receptor beta chain sequence along with its context. Its antigen is unidentified. The donors were part of the approximately 120-subject validation cohort, which stood apart from the 666-subject first cohort. The data originate from a study of cytomegalovirus exposure and HLA in healthy donors. Study details: A subsequent analysis reported that the 95 to 150 validation repertoires were produced on the same platform that had also been used for the roughly 700 first-cohort repertoires. Findings and caveats of the study: Cytomegalovirus association was listed for approximately 160 TCR beta chains.

Measured with immunoSEQ multiplex PCR; TCRdb has only the in-frame clones, and not every one. The sample yields some 110,000 clones, roughly 86% seen once. Trimming left V 7 bases short and J 2 bases short, with 15 bases between. The CDR3 runs 14 residues. Germline loops: CDR1 MNHEY, CDR2 SVGAGI. V usage is TRBV6-5 and J usage is TRBJ2-7, with D possibly TRBD1 on 5 matching bases. This clonotype was obtained from a man aged 18 to 30 in good health and CMV-seronegative. The source material was PBMCs. CDR3 region: CASTKRQIPYEQYF. The CDR3 DNA is TGTGCCAGCACCAAGCGACAGATACCCTACGAGCAGTACTTC.